This T cell receptor beta chain came from a study of spatial heterogeneity in lung cancer. On the study more broadly: A module score for T cells, taken from matched bulk RNA-seq, correlated strongly with TCR transcript counts in tumor regions. Study conclusions and caveats: Tumoral mutation counts were tracked by counts of expanded intratumoral alpha and beta TCRs. Ubiquitous and regional nonsynonymous mutations were each tracked by the matching count of ubiquitous or regional expanded TCRs.

TCRdb re-analysed the 5' RACE reads in MiXCR, keeping a single row per CDR3 protein. The sample contains about 2,600 distinct CDR3 sequences, about 1.5% of which appear only once. The time point denotes: sample taken at primary tumor resection. In its sample, this clonotype ranks as medium-sized. What it recognizes is unknown. The germline gives CDR1 SGHRS, CDR2 YFSETQ. The CDR3 is made up of 14 amino acids. Trimming removed 4 bases from V and 5 bases from J; junction bases left unmatched: 8. Sequenced material: lung tumor tissue, taken at surgery. V is TRBV5-1 and J is TRBJ1-1, with TRBD1 matching 7 bases. The clonotype comes from a male donor with early-stage non-small cell lung cancer. This chain's CDR3 is CASSERQGWTEAFF. The CDR3 nucleotides are TGCGCCAGCAGCGAAAGACAGGGTTGGACTGAAGCTTTCTTT. Based on the CDR3 plus reference TRBV5-1 and TRBJ1-1, the full variable domain is KAGVTQTPRYLIKTRGQQVTLSCSPISGHRSVSWYQQTPGQGLQFLFEYFSETQRNKGNFPGRFSGRQFSNSRSEMNVSTLELGDSALYLCASSERQGWTEAFFGQGTRLTVV.